This T cell receptor beta chain was profiled in a study of CD8 T cells in ankylosing spondylitis. A quantitative 5'-RACE method, one with molecular barcodes, was used to make TCR beta libraries. TCRdb used MiXCR to reprocess the 5' RACE reads, holding one entry per CDR3 protein. The table records a few hundred thousand distinct CDR3 sequences, about 19% of them present only once. Germline loops: CDR1 MDHEN, CDR2 SYDVKM. CDR3 length equals 14 residues. V lost 1 base and J lost 6; bases outside the gene matches: 5. General observations from the study: Past research had described some motif variants in reactive arthritis synovial fluid and blood. Clones tied to disease were said to be significantly enriched in matched ankylosing spondylitis synovial fluid. A TCR beta motif of several highly homologous variants appeared characteristic of ankylosing spondylitis blood.

The sample holds a few counts of this clonotype. The antigen is not known. The chain links TRBV28 to TRBJ1-1; 7 bases align to TRBD1. The material sequenced was blood, either unsorted or a sorted T cell fraction (not recorded which). This TCR came from a male donor with ankylosing spondylitis or in good health (not recorded which). Here the CDR3 reads CASSLLQGSSEAFF. Here the CDR3 DNA reads TGTGCCAGCAGTTTATTACAGGGGTCATCTGAAGCTTTCTTT.